The present T cell receptor beta chain was sequenced within a study of shared clonotypes between healthy human individuals. Study in general: CD4 naive and memory got three plates each, CD8 naive two, CD8 memory one.

The method was immunoSEQ multiplex PCR; TCRdb's version includes in-frame clones alone and lacks a portion of them. The repertoire holds approximately 2.1 million clones, with approximately 93% as singletons. Germline loops: CDR1 LNHNV, CDR2 YYDKDF (reference sequence). Trimming took 3 bases from V and 0 from J, leaving 12 bases between them. The CDR3 extends over 16 amino acids. This rearrangement joins TRBV15 to TRBJ1-3, with D tentatively TRBD1 (5 bases). The source of this sequence is a young man in good health. Some clones in this sample may be carry-over from other donors' samples. The sample consisted of naive CD4+ T cells from PBMCs. Regarding subset: CD45RA+ positively selected. The CDR3 bases are TGTGCCACCAGCAGCCCCAGGGATTTCTCTGGAAACACCATATATTTT. Protein product: CATSSPRDFSGNTIYF.